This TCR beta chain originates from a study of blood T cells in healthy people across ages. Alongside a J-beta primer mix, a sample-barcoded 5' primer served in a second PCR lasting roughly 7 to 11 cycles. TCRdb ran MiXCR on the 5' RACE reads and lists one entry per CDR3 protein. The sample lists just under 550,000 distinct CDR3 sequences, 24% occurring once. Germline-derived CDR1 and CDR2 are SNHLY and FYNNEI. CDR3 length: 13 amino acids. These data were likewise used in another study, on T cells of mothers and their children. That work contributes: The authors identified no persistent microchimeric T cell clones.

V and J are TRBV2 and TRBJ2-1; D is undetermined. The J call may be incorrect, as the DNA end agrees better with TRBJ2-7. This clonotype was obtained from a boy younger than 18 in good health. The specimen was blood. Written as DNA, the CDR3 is TGTGCCAGCAGTGCACCGTCAATCTACGAGCAGTACTTC. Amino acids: CASSAPSIYEQYF.